Below, one TCR beta chain is given with its context. The sample originates from a study of blood T cells in healthy people across ages. Study context: Template switching retrieved approximately one barcoded beta molecule for each two T cells.

With a J-beta primer mix and a sample-barcoded 5' primer, a second PCR ran about 6 to 11 cycles. Unique molecular identifiers of 12 random nucleotides labeled each cDNA. One entry per CDR3 protein, called by TCRdb with MiXCR from the 5' RACE reads. Seen here are 550,000 to 750,000 distinct CDR3 sequences, roughly 20% observed once, and the top ten hold about 3.6%. Source material: blood. This receptor was identified in an older man in good health.

CDR3 sequence reads: CASRVDRGRYEQYF. The CDR3 DNA reads TGCGCCAGCAGGGTAGACAGGGGGCGATACGAGCAGTACTTC. The chain couples TRBV5-1 to TRBJ2-1; TRBD1 matches at 10 bases. The J call may be in error: the DNA end matches TRBJ2-7 better. This CDR3 is 14 amino acids long. Germline-derived CDR1 and CDR2 are SGHRS and YFSETQ.